A selection of T cell receptor beta chains follows, all from one sample in a study of blood T cell repertoires in COVID-19. Here immunoSEQ multiplex PCR was the method, and the copy in TCRdb shows in-frame clones only, minus some. This sample yields 150,000 to 200,000 clones, of which approximately 88% are seen a single time; more than 4.5% belongs to the top ten. The sample consisted of PBMCs or T cells enriched from blood (not recorded which). These receptors all stem from a man aged 65 to 79 who had been exposed to COVID-19. Each CDR3 is given with its conserved first and last residue. The order of the fields is J gene, D gene, CDR3 length, clone size, V gene, CDR3 DNA, CDR3 protein. D genes are given only for firm matches. Where a row states a size, it is once, few, many or the class of an expanded clone; other rows omit it.

J: TRBJ1-1; D: -; length: 13; size: -; V: TRBV7-9; DNA: TGTGCCAGCAGCTCCGGGATGAACACTGAAGCTTTCTTT; CDR3: CASSSGMNTEAFF
J: TRBJ2-3; D: TRBD2; length: 18; size: -; V: TRBV5-1; DNA: TGCGCCAGCAGCAACCCCGGGACTAGCGGCTACGGCACAGATACGCAGTATTTT; CDR3: CASSNPGTSGYGTDTQYF
J: TRBJ2-1; D: -; length: 11; size: -; V: TRBV20-1; DNA: TGCAGTGCTTACGGCGGGAATGAGCAGTTCTTC; CDR3: CSAYGGNEQFF
J: TRBJ2-7; D: -; length: 14; size: -; V: TRBV4-2; DNA: TGTGCCAGCAGCCCGCCAGTTGGGAGCGACGAGCAGTACTTC; CDR3: CASSPPVGSDEQYF
J: TRBJ2-7; D: -; length: 13; size: -; V: TRBV28; DNA: TGTGCCAGCAACCGCGGGGAGCCCTACGAGCAGTACTTC; CDR3: CASNRGEPYEQYF
J: TRBJ2-1; D: TRBD2; length: 18; size: -; V: TRBV24-1; DNA: TGTGCCACCAGTGATTCCCGGACTAGCGGGAGGAGCTACAATGAGCAGTTCTTC; CDR3: CATSDSRTSGRSYNEQFF
J: TRBJ1-5; D: -; length: 14; size: few; V: TRBV2; DNA: TGTGCCAGCAGTGAGGGGGGATCCCATCAGCCCCAGCATTTT; CDR3: CASSEGGSHQPQHF
J: TRBJ1-6; D: TRBD1; length: 15; size: -; V: TRBV10-1; DNA: TGCGCCAGCAGTGACAACAACAGGGGAAATTCACCCCTCCACTTT; CDR3: CASSDNNRGNSPLHF
J: TRBJ1-4; D: -; length: 14; size: once; V: TRBV28; DNA: TGTGCCAGCGGGCTGGTCCTAACTAATGAAAAACTGTTTTTT; CDR3: CASGLVLTNEKLFF
J: TRBJ1-5; D: TRBD1; length: 18; size: -; V: TRBV19; DNA: TGTGCCAGTAGTTCCAAACCGGGCAGGGGGTTTGGTGGAGAGCCCCAGCATTTT; CDR3: CASSSKPGRGFGGEPQHF
J: TRBJ1-2; D: -; length: 13; size: -; V: TRBV27; DNA: TGTGCCAGCAGTCTTGACAGAGACTATGGCTACACCTTC; CDR3: CASSLDRDYGYTF
J: TRBJ1-1; D: -; length: 12; size: -; V: TRBV12-3/TRBV12-4; DNA: TGTGCCAGCAGTTACAGGAACACTGAAGCTTTCTTT; CDR3: CASSYRNTEAFF
J: TRBJ2-7; D: -; length: 15; size: -; V: TRBV11-3; DNA: TGTGCCAGCCGACCCCGCAGGCAGCCGCCCGACGAGCAGTACTTC; CDR3: CASRPRRQPPDEQYF
J: TRBJ1-5; D: TRBD1; length: 15; size: -; V: TRBV19; DNA: TGTGCCAGTAGTAGCGCCGGGACAGGGGCTCAGCCCCAGCATTTT; CDR3: CASSSAGTGAQPQHF
J: TRBJ1-1; D: -; length: 14; size: -; V: TRBV3-1/TRBV3-2; DNA: TGTGCCAGCAGCCAAGAACAGCAGAACACTGAAGCTTTCTTT; CDR3: CASSQEQQNTEAFF
J: TRBJ2-3; D: TRBD1; length: 16; size: few; V: TRBV6-5; DNA: TGTGCCAGCAGTTCAGAGGGACAGGCCAGGCCGGGTACGCAGTATTTT; CDR3: CASSSEGQARPGTQYF
J: TRBJ2-7; D: -; length: 13; size: -; V: TRBV27; DNA: TGTGCCAGCAAATCGAACGGGGTCTACGAGCAGTACTTC; CDR3: CASKSNGVYEQYF
J: TRBJ1-1; D: -; length: 12; size: -; V: TRBV18; DNA: TGTGCCAGCTCGGCTTACCAGGGCGAAGCTTTCTTT; CDR3: CASSAYQGEAFF
J: TRBJ2-5; D: TRBD2; length: 14; size: -; V: TRBV6-5; DNA: TGTGCCAGCAGGGCGGGACTATCCCAAGAGACCCAGTACTTC; CDR3: CASRAGLSQETQYF
J: TRBJ1-2; D: TRBD1; length: 16; size: -; V: TRBV6-1; DNA: TGTGCCAGCAGTGAAGGTGGACAGGGAATCCCCTATGGCTACACCTTC; CDR3: CASSEGGQGIPYGYTF
J: TRBJ2-7; D: -; length: 14; size: few; V: TRBV6-1; DNA: TGTGCCAGCAGTGAGATTCAAGCCATTTACGAGCAGTACTTC; CDR3: CASSEIQAIYEQYF
J: TRBJ2-3; D: -; length: 12; size: -; V: TRBV4-3; DNA: TGCGCCAGCAGCCAGCAGGCGGATACGCAGTATTTT; CDR3: CASSQQADTQYF
J: TRBJ1-5; D: -; length: 14; size: -; V: TRBV29-1; DNA: TGCAGCGTTTTCGACCCGGGGGGTGAGGAGCCCCAGCATTTT; CDR3: CSVFDPGGEEPQHF
J: TRBJ1-1; D: -; length: 14; size: few; V: TRBV5-1; DNA: TGCGCCAGCAGCCTTGAGACAGGCTGGACTGAAGCTTTCTTT; CDR3: CASSLETGWTEAFF
J: TRBJ2-6; D: TRBD1; length: 17; size: -; V: TRBV3-1/TRBV3-2; DNA: TGTGCCAGCAGCTACTCGACAGGGGCGGAAGGGGCCAACGTCCTGACTTTC; CDR3: CASSYSTGAEGANVLTF
J: TRBJ1-2; D: -; length: 17; size: -; V: TRBV23-1; DNA: TGCGCCAGCAGTCAATCGCTGGGACTAAAGAATTATTATGGCTACACCTTC; CDR3: CASSQSLGLKNYYGYTF
J: TRBJ2-3; D: TRBD2; length: 15; size: -; V: TRBV9; DNA: TGTGCCAGCAGCGTGGTTGCGGGGGGCACAGATACGCAGTATTTT; CDR3: CASSVVAGGTDTQYF
J: TRBJ1-4; D: -; length: 16; size: once; V: TRBV5-6; DNA: TGTGCCAGCAGCATTTCCGGGACAACAACCCCCGATTGGAAGAGTTTT; CDR3: CASSISGTTTPDWKSF
J: TRBJ1-1; D: -; length: 14; size: once; V: TRBV6-5; DNA: TGTGCCAGCAGTTACGACGGGGGGAACACTGAAGCTTTCTTT; CDR3: CASSYDGGNTEAFF
J: TRBJ1-2; D: -; length: 17; size: -; V: TRBV1; DNA: TGCACCAGCAGCCAAGCCCGTCCAGGGGTAAGACGCTATGGCTACACCTTC; CDR3: CTSSQARPGVRRYGYTF
J: TRBJ1-4; D: -; length: 12; size: -; V: TRBV27; DNA: TGTGCCAGCGGGAACAGGGATGAAAAACTGTTTTTT; CDR3: CASGNRDEKLFF
J: TRBJ1-1; D: -; length: 16; size: -; V: TRBV5-6; DNA: TGTGCCAGCAGCTTGATTGGGCGTGGGTTGTATCCTGAAGCTTTCTTT; CDR3: CASSLIGRGLYPEAFF